The entry below gives a single T cell receptor beta chain sequence along with its context. Its target is not known. Germline V gives CDR1 GTSNPN, CDR2 SVGIG (reference sequence). This CDR3 is 15 amino acids long. The J segment lost 2 bases and the V segment lost 3 bases, leaving 7 bases of the junction unmatched. This entry belongs to a study of cytomegalovirus exposure and HLA in healthy donors. Study-wide results and caveats: Productive status was seen about 90% or about 30% of the time for most TCR beta V segments in an earlier analysis.

Primers for the PCR totalled 60 Vbeta and 13 Jbeta. Method: immunoSEQ multiplex PCR; TCRdb's copy keeps in-frame clones and lacks some. This table holds 90,000 to 100,000 clones, 60% to 80% found once. This rearrangement joins TRBV30 to TRBJ1-3, with 7 bases lining up with TRBD1. The sequencing input was PBMCs. This sequence was found in an older woman in good health and CMV-seropositive. CDR3: CAWRTGYTTGNTIYF. CDR3 DNA: TGTGCCTGGAGGACAGGGTACACTACTGGAAACACCATATATTTT.